A selection of T cell receptor beta chains follows, all from one sample in a study of radiotherapy plus CTLA-4 blockade in lung cancer. The repertoire was sequenced with immunoSEQ multiplex PCR; TCRdb's copy has only in-frame clones and lacks some. The table shows some 70,000 clones, with about four fifths occurring only once. Sequences were derived from peripheral blood, sampled from a patient treated with radiotherapy plus ipilimumab. These receptors originate from a human donor with non-small cell lung cancer who had a partial response to radiotherapy plus ipilimumab. The CDR3 runs from the conserved cysteine through the conserved F or W. Each record gives: D gene, J gene, CDR3 length, clone size, V gene, CDR3 protein, CDR3 DNA. D genes are given only for firm matches. Clone size is shown for a subset of rows, as once, few, many or a class of expanded clone.

TRBD1 TRBJ2-2 15 . TRBV9 CASSTGQGRAGELFF TGTGCCAGCAGCACCGGACAGGGGAGGGCCGGGGAGCTGTTTTTT
. TRBJ2-7 15 . TRBV7-2 CASSSLTGGTYEQYF TGTGCCAGCAGCTCCTTGACAGGCGGCACCTACGAGCAGTACTTC
TRBD2 TRBJ2-3 14 . TRBV27 CASSPTSLTDTQYF TGTGCCAGCAGCCCGACTAGCCTGACAGATACGCAGTATTTT
. TRBJ2-5 16 few TRBV6-1 CASSELPAGPRGTQYF TGTGCCAGCAGTGAATTACCAGCGGGTCCCCGGGGGACCCAGTACTTC
TRBD2 TRBJ2-4 12 . TRBV6-1 CASMGGVDIQYF TGTGCCAGCATGGGGGGGGTTGACATTCAGTACTTC
TRBD2 TRBJ2-7 17 . TRBV7-8 CASSPRPSGLSSYEQYF TGTGCCAGCAGCCCCCGACCTAGCGGGTTAAGCTCCTACGAGCAGTACTTC
. TRBJ2-5 15 . TRBV19 CASSIGTPGQETQYF TGTGCCAGTAGTATTGGGACACCAGGACAAGAGACCCAGTACTTC
. TRBJ1-1 17 . TRBV29-1 CSVPKRVEGGSLTEAFF TGCAGCGTCCCAAAAAGGGTAGAGGGGGGGAGCCTGACTGAAGCTTTCTTT
TRBD1 TRBJ2-1 18 once TRBV12-5 CASGLVQGEHYGNNEQFF TGTGCTAGTGGTTTGGTACAGGGGGAACATTATGGGAACAATGAGCAGTTCTTC
TRBD1 TRBJ2-3 15 few TRBV28 CASSQTGTGSDTQYF TGTGCCAGCAGTCAAACCGGGACAGGGTCAGATACGCAGTATTTT
. TRBJ2-1 15 . TRBV5-6 CASSPDLSSYNEQFF TGTGCCAGCAGCCCGGACTTGAGCTCCTACAATGAGCAGTTCTTC
. TRBJ2-1 14 . TRBV6-5 CASNPGVAYNEQFF TGTGCCAGCAACCCGGGTGTGGCGTACAATGAGCAGTTCTTC
. TRBJ1-2 15 . TRBV9 CASSPTGNRNYGYTF TGTGCCAGCAGCCCCACAGGGAACCGGAACTATGGCTACACCTTC
TRBD2 TRBJ2-1 14 once TRBV19 CASSMGTSGTEQFF TGTGCCAGTAGTATGGGGACTAGCGGTACTGAGCAGTTCTTC
TRBD1 TRBJ2-7 12 . TRBV19 CASSKTGVEQYF TGTGCCAGTAGTAAGACAGGGGTCGAGCAGTACTTC
TRBD1 TRBJ1-4 13 . TRBV18 CASSPGQGEKLFF TGTGCCAGCTCACCGGGACAGGGTGAAAAACTGTTTTTT
. TRBJ2-1 16 . TRBV7-9 CASGNLARSSYNEQFF TGTGCCAGCGGAAACCTCGCGCGGAGCTCCTACAATGAGCAGTTCTTC
. TRBJ2-7 16 . TRBV10-2 CASLSLVSLRPYEQYF TGCGCCAGCCTTTCACTGGTATCGTTGCGGCCCTACGAGCAGTACTTC
TRBD2 TRBJ2-7 16 few TRBV27 CASSFASTSGAYEQYF TGTGCCAGCAGTTTTGCCTCGACTAGCGGGGCCTACGAGCAGTACTTC
TRBD2 TRBJ2-7 14 . TRBV5-6 CASSMGLAAYEQYF TGTGCCAGCAGCATGGGACTAGCGGCTTACGAGCAGTACTTC
. TRBJ2-7 14 once TRBV6-1 CASSEVGSSYEQYF TGTGCCAGCAGTGAAGTAGGGAGCTCCTACGAGCAGTACTTC
. TRBJ1-5 14 . TRBV6-1 CASSDRTHNQPQHF TGTGCCAGCAGTGACAGGACACACAATCAGCCCCAGCATTTT
TRBD1 TRBJ2-3 18 . TRBV28 CASRRFTGGESSTDTQYF TGTGCCAGCAGACGTTTTACAGGGGGCGAATCTAGCACAGATACGCAGTATTTT
TRBD2 TRBJ2-7 15 . TRBV6-5 CASSYSAGGSYEQYF TGTGCCAGCAGTTACTCGGCGGGAGGGTCCTACGAGCAGTACTTC
. TRBJ1-5 13 . TRBV5-8 CASSRDLRQPQHF TGTGCCAGCAGCCGGGACTTGCGACAGCCCCAGCATTTT
. TRBJ1-1 13 once TRBV28 CASSVQGRTEAFF TGTGCCAGCAGCGTACAGGGTCGCACTGAAGCTTTCTTT
TRBD2 TRBJ2-1 14 . TRBV5-1 CASSLSGTSREQFF TGCGCCAGCAGCCTCTCCGGGACTAGCAGGGAGCAGTTCTTC
. TRBJ1-2 19 . TRBV7-8 CASSLPGSGGRLGNYGYTF TGTGCCAGCAGCTTACCGGGGTCGGGGGGGCGCTTGGGGAACTATGGCTACACCTTC
. TRBJ2-3 13 once TRBV7-6 CASSSQTRDTQYF TGTGCCAGCAGCTCACAAACCAGAGATACGCAGTATTTT
. TRBJ1-1 14 . TRBV5-6 CASSSTGRNTEAFF TGTGCCAGCAGCTCGACAGGCCGGAACACTGAAGCTTTCTTT
TRBD1 TRBJ1-2 14 few TRBV5-1 CASSSGTGMDGYTF TGCGCCAGCAGCTCCGGGACAGGGATGGACGGCTACACCTTC
TRBD2 TRBJ2-1 18 . TRBV10-1 CASSTVRTSGGPGNEQFF TGCGCCAGCAGTACAGTTCGGACTAGCGGGGGGCCGGGCAATGAGCAGTTCTTC
. TRBJ2-1 17 . TRBV4-1 CASSQVSTAGHGGEQFF TGCGCCAGCAGCCAAGTCTCCACAGCGGGCCACGGGGGTGAGCAGTTCTTC
. TRBJ2-1 16 . TRBV9 CASSPTGGAAYNEQFF TGTGCCAGCAGCCCTACTGGGGGGGCGGCCTACAATGAGCAGTTCTTC
. TRBJ2-7 12 . TRBV5-4 CASSSSSYEQYF TGTGCCAGCAGCAGTAGCTCCTACGAGCAGTACTTC
TRBD1 TRBJ2-7 14 . TRBV10-1 CASSGTGSGREQYF TGCGCCAGCAGTGGGACAGGGAGCGGAAGAGAGCAGTACTTC
. TRBJ1-2 13 . TRBV28 CASSLGNNYGYTF TGTGCCAGCAGTTTGGGCAATAACTATGGCTACACCTTC
TRBD1 TRBJ1-6 16 . TRBV27 CASSLTSYRGNSPLHF TGTGCCAGCAGTTTAACTTCTTACAGGGGTAATTCACCCCTCCACTTT
. TRBJ2-5 13 . TRBV7-8 CASSLPGLETQYF TGTGCCAGCAGCTTACCTGGCCTAGAGACCCAGTACTTC
. TRBJ2-5 14 few TRBV6-6 CASSYRDTKETQYF TGTGCCAGCAGTTACCGGGACACAAAAGAGACCCAGTACTTC
TRBD1 TRBJ2-1 16 . TRBV15 CATSRDRQGGYNEQFF TGTGCCACCAGCAGAGATCGACAGGGGGGGTACAATGAGCAGTTCTTC
TRBD1 TRBJ2-1 15 once TRBV6-5 CASQETDRARNEQFF TGTGCCAGCCAAGAGACGGACAGGGCTAGGAATGAGCAGTTCTTC
TRBD1 TRBJ2-4 13 . TRBV5-4 CASRVGTGNIQYF TGTGCCAGCAGGGTCGGGACAGGGAACATTCAGTACTTC
TRBD2 TRBJ2-2 17 . TRBV7-3 CASSRGGLAGGTGELFF TGTGCCAGCAGTCGAGGGGGACTAGCGGGAGGGACCGGGGAGCTGTTTTTT
TRBD1 TRBJ1-2 14 . TRBV7-3 CASSSSWTGEGYTF TGTGCCAGCAGCTCCAGTTGGACAGGGGAGGGCTACACCTTC
TRBD2 TRBJ2-7 14 . TRBV7-2 CASSLVSGAYEQYF TGTGCCAGCAGCTTGGTTAGCGGGGCCTACGAGCAGTACTTC
. TRBJ2-2 16 . TRBV5-1 CASSYEGAEFTGELFF TGCGCCAGCAGCTATGAGGGAGCAGAGTTCACCGGGGAGCTGTTTTTT
TRBD1 TRBJ2-2 14 . TRBV18 CASSWQGATGELFF TGTGCCAGCTCATGGCAGGGGGCGACCGGGGAGCTGTTTTTT
. TRBJ2-5 12 few TRBV6-5 CASSSTGETQYF TGTGCCAGCAGCTCGACCGGGGAGACCCAGTACTTC
. TRBJ2-1 14 . TRBV5-1 CASSLGTGRVEQFF TGCGCCAGCAGCTTGGGGACGGGAAGGGTTGAGCAGTTCTTC
TRBD2 TRBJ2-1 16 . TRBV19 CASSSLAGGKSNEQFF TGTGCCAGTAGTAGCCTAGCGGGAGGCAAGAGCAATGAGCAGTTCTTC
. TRBJ2-2 16 . TRBV5-1 CASSLVLARRTGELFF TGCGCCAGCAGCTTGGTACTAGCTCGTCGCACCGGGGAGCTGTTTTTT
TRBD1 TRBJ2-7 16 . TRBV6-5 CASSYRDRWSSYEQYF TGTGCCAGCAGTTATCGGGACAGGTGGAGCTCCTACGAGCAGTACTTC
. TRBJ2-7 14 . TRBV5-1 CASSLAGVSYEQYF TGCGCCAGCAGCTTGGCCGGGGTAAGCTACGAGCAGTACTTC